This T cell receptor (beta chain) was identified in a study of early stage breast cancer tumors. Study context: Of 15 to 20 invasive breast tumors, about a dozen were hormone receptor-positive, HER2-negative. General study results and limits: Tumors had 2.5 to 3-fold higher T cell density and higher clonality than adjacent normal breast tissue. Commonly generated sequences made up most enriched TCRB sequences shared between patients. Blood repertoires resembled normal breast more than tumor.

Profiling relied on immunoSEQ multiplex PCR, and the TCRdb table lists in-frame clones only, not all of them. The table records around 60,000 clones, approximately 80% of them present only once. V lost 2 bases, J lost 4 bases, and 2 bases lay in between. Germline loops: CDR1 GTSNPN, CDR2 SVGIG (reference sequence). The CDR3 spans 10 residues. This clone was seen more than once but under ten times. Its antigen remains unknown. At the DNA level, this CDR3 is encoded by other sequences in the same sample as well. This TCR was sampled from a person younger than 45 with breast cancer. The sequenced material came from blood. The genes are TRBV30 and TRBJ1-2, with D hard to call. CDR3 residues: CAWSSYGYTF. In nucleotides, the CDR3 is TGTGCCTGGAGTTCCTATGGCTACACCTTC.